The clone carrying this T cell receptor (beta chain) was counted a few times. This sample stems from a study of blood T cell repertoires in COVID-19. Study overall: Specimens from acute and convalescent COVID-19 originated in the United States, Italy and Spain. In each case, the material was cDNA or gDNA derived from T cells, B-cell-depleted T cells, or PBMCs.

In the original analysis: Estimates of nucleated cell counts were drawn from the amplification of reference gene primers. Assay used: immunoSEQ multiplex PCR; TCRdb lists only in-frame clones, some missing. The V and J calls and clone size come from that table; D and trimming were worked out from the DNA. The sample consists of about 23,000 clones, approximately 72% of them appearing once. The germline gives CDR1 SGHRS, CDR2 YFSETQ. V dropped 2 bases and J dropped 2; count of bases not matched to a gene: 9. The CDR3 spans 18 residues. Seattle enrolled patients during active infection and tracked them longitudinally.

This TCR was sampled from a man aged 45-65 years with COVID-19, enrolled during active disease. V is TRBV5-1 and J is TRBJ1-6, with 8 bases aligning to TRBD1. The sample was peripheral blood. The CDR3 region is CASSFLRTGLAYNSPLHF. The CDR3 DNA is TGCGCCAGCAGCTTCCTGCGGACAGGGTTGGCCTATAATTCACCCCTCCACTTT.